This paragraph covers one T cell receptor beta chain sequence. These data come from a study of T cell clones after liver transplantation. The method was immunoSEQ multiplex PCR; TCRdb's version includes in-frame clones alone and lacks a portion of them. The repertoire holds 45,000 or so clones, just over 85% seen once, with less than 2.5% in the top ten. V was pared by 5 bases and J by 8 bases, with 18 bases between. Germline assignment: CDR1 LNHDA and CDR2 SQIVND (reference sequence). CDR3 size: 14 residues. The V call is TRBV19, the J call TRBJ1-1, with a possible D match to TRBD1 (6 bases). This clonotype was obtained from a human patient who received a liver transplant. A subset of T cells may come from the graft donor. The sample here was CD4+ T cells from blood, taken 24 months after liver transplant. CDR3 in DNA: TGTGCCAGTAGTCTCGCCGGGACAAAGCTGGAAGCTTTCTTT. Amino acid sequence: CASSLAGTKLEAFF. The variable domain in full, with the rest retrieved from reference TRBV19 and TRBJ1-1, is DGGITQSPKYLFRKEGQNVTLSCEQNLNHDAMYWYRQDPGQGLRLIYYSQIVNDFQKGDIAEGYSVSREKKESFPLTVTSAQKNPTAFYLCASSLAGTKLEAFFGQGTRLTVV.